This TCR beta chain is from a study of blood T cell repertoires in COVID-19. At the level of the study: Whether acute or convalescent, the COVID-19 samples came from the United States, Italy and Spain.

There are 13 residues in the CDR3. Per germline, CDR1 LNHDA and CDR2 SQIVND (reference sequence). Trimming cost V 3 bases and J 4 bases, with 8 bases left between them. This table comes from immunoSEQ multiplex PCR, and its TCRdb copy is limited to in-frame clones, with some not included. In the table there are fewer than 450,000 clones, roughly 90% of which are singletons. Sequencing used peripheral blood. This TCR came from a woman between 65 and 79 years old with COVID-19, enrolled during active disease. This sequence joins TRBV19 and TRBJ2-3, with a weak D call TRBD2 (6 bases). The CDR3 loop is CASSIWGADTQYF. The CDR3, as DNA: TGTGCCAGTAGTATCTGGGGGGCAGATACGCAGTATTTT.